This TCR beta chain was captured in a study of cytomegalovirus exposure and HLA in healthy donors (dated by TCRdb to 2017 to 2019). Context from the whole study: An earlier analysis of approximately 640 of the donors reported approximately 300 Gb of sequence data and around 110 million unique TCR beta sequences from roughly 180 million T cells. An early release that covered 640 HLA-typed donors contained around 300 gigabases of sequencing data and about 84 million unique TCR sequences. Of the roughly 410 genotyped donors, approximately 80% were placed in the genetic ancestry cluster associated with self-reported Caucasian donors. The study was designed to test whether signatures of past pathogen exposure could be identified by cataloging public T cell receptors. The study profiled the T cell repertoires of about 640 subjects by immunosequencing and related them to cytomegalovirus serostatus. A separate validation cohort of 90 to 150 different subjects was used in addition to the roughly 700-subject first cohort. The study combined high-throughput TCR immunosequencing, statistical association of individual TCRs with disease status, and machine learning to predict cytomegalovirus infection status. In a later analysis, previously published TCR beta repertoires from 550 to 700 donors were re-analyzed and high-resolution HLA genotyping was added so that TCR occurrence patterns could be studied. In the later analysis, no new phenotypic data were used to find candidate immune exposures; instead, reliance was placed on TCR beta sequences and their occurrence across donors. To decide whether each TCR beta V gene segment behaved as functional or pseudogenic, an earlier analysis of over 500 of the donors relied on high-throughput TCR beta sequencing. Alongside the repertoire data, information on donor age, sex, ethnicity and CMV serostatus was compiled. A later genetic analysis took genome-wide SNP genotypes for about 65% of the 666 donors and used that subset as a discovery cohort. All discovery cohort repertoires had been generated using a single sequencing platform. HLA typing included class I and class II loci at four-digit resolution. Typing coverage varied by locus: roughly 620-640 donors for A, B, C, DRB1 and DQB1; approximately 560 for DQA1; around 570 for DPA1; about 450 for DPB1. Roughly 5 DR-DQ haplotypes were handled as single units for association and clustering, since linkage in the cohort was strong. On average, roughly 240,000 unique TCR beta nucleotide sequences were sequenced per donor among some 420 genotyped donors of the cohort, with 15% to 20% of those sequences being non-productive.

For this chain, trimming is 4 bases at the V end and 7 bases at the J end, and the number of junction bases without a gene match is 17. The cysteine opens and the phenylalanine closes a CDR3 of 17 amino acids. The only DNA kept is the CDR3, 51 bases in frame from the first base. According to the germline V gene, CDR1 reads SGHDN and CDR2 reads FVKESK. To prepare the library, the immunoSEQ multiplex PCR assay was applied. The multiplex PCR relied on a mix of 60 forward primers for TCR Vbeta segments and 13 reverse primers for TCR Jbeta segments. The CDR3 region of rearranged TCR beta genes was amplified from genomic DNA with a multiplex PCR assay. The amplified TCR beta libraries were sequenced on the Illumina HiSeq System as 87-base-pair reads. In the source study's methods: In a later analysis, tens of millions of unique TCR beta chains were counted across the 666 repertoires, and approximately 9.9 million of these chains were shared by at least two donors. A nearest-neighbor algorithm error-corrected the raw reads and collapsed the reads into unique sequences, merging closely related sequences to remove PCR and sequencing errors. V, D and J gene segments were assigned by aligning CDR3 sequences to IMGT reference sequences. For a sequence to be retained, at least a six-nucleotide match to both a V gene segment and a J gene segment was required. Rearrangements were classified as productive when the CDR3 lacked stop codons and remained in frame with V and J, and all other rearrangements were classified as non-productive. CDR3 was defined according to IMGT convention as the region running from the second conserved V-encoded cysteine to the conserved J-encoded phenylalanine. In an earlier analysis of just under 600 of the donors, sequences lacking an unambiguous match to a single V gene segment were excluded. An earlier analysis of a few hundred of the donors classified V segments as functional when productive rearrangements were above 56.7% and as segregating when the standard deviation between donors was above 5%. A statistical classification framework was built for diagnosing cytomegalovirus status from the catalog of TCR beta chain sequences. A later analysis assigned V and J genes by comparing TCR nucleotide sequences with IMGT/GENE-DB human TR gene sequences. Using the TCRdist pipeline, a later analysis assigned CDR3 sequences along with most-parsimonious VDJ recombination scenarios. In a later analysis, each TCR beta chain was defined by its CDR3 amino acid sequence together with its V-gene family, and reads lacking a unique V-gene family were excluded. A later analysis removed several hundred highly shared, low-generation-probability nucleotide sequences to deal with suspected cross-contamination and a sequencing artifact. In a later analysis, a clonal expansion index was calculated for each public chain from normalized within-repertoire ranks of inferred template counts. In a later analysis, generation probabilities were computed using a VDJ recombination model fitted to out-of-frame rearrangements, and the results were checked against IGoR. In a later analysis, hypergeometric tests were used to score TCR-TCR, TCR-HLA and TCR-CMV co-occurrence, with a repertoire-size bias correction applied to TCR pairs. A later analysis estimated false discovery rates by permuting HLA or CMV assignments 20 times. In a later analysis, co-occurring TCRs were grouped using DBSCAN, and TCRdist sequence similarity was added for clustering within HLA-allele-positive subsets. For co-occurrence clustering, repertoires with fewer than 30,000 or more than 120,000 public chains were excluded, along with roughly five repertoires with anomalous nucleotide sharing. TCRdb took over this immuneACCESS table, retaining in-frame rearrangements with V and J assigned. Such tables are incomplete; in checked studies, under half of the missing clones stem from an unresolved V gene, and the remainder is unexplained. Clonal size and the V and J genes are those of that table, whereas D and trimming came from the DNA. The sample table shows 100,000 to 120,000 clones, and approximately 69% are seen once. The leading ten clones occupy approximately 3% of the sample.

Findings and caveats that apply to the study as a whole: Across donors, most TCR sequences were observed very rarely, whereas some public TCRs were present in many individuals. In this cohort, only TCR beta chains were sequenced, and detectable features were limited by the absence of alpha or paired-chain data. In both the original and validation cohorts, the classifier was reported to diagnose cytomegalovirus status with high specificity and sensitivity. According to a later analysis, most CMV-associated TCR beta chains appeared to be HLA-restricted, and the HLA associations seemed to be driven largely by CMV exposure. Specific HLA alleles were associated with 15,000 to 20,000 TCR beta sequences at a false discovery rate of 0.05 in a later analysis. In a later genetic analysis, a missense DCLRE1C variant was associated with V-gene and J-gene trimming of TCR beta chains, and the association was replicated in an independent cohort. The only immune exposure information available for the cohort was CMV serostatus. In the study, approximately 160 TCR beta chains were listed as associated with cytomegalovirus. In a later analysis, TCR association rates were found to vary across HLA loci, with the most associated TCRs seen for DRB1 alleles and the fewest for HLA-C alleles. The 87-base-pair reads could not distinguish some IMGT-functional V segments, including TRBV6-2 and TRBV6-3, so those segments were excluded. In vitro tests confirmed that three of the cytomegalovirus-associated TCR beta chains recognize cytomegalovirus antigens. It was suggested by the authors that the approach could potentially be generalized to other disease states and immunological phenotypes. Presence/absence analyses assumed roughly uniform sequencing depth across donors, an assumption that may not hold. Several of the top co-occurrence clusters appeared to be linked to parvovirus B19, influenza, CMV and Epstein-Barr virus, according to a later analysis. A later genetic analysis reported fewer N-insertions in productive TCRs among donors in an Asian-associated ancestry cluster than the roughly 620-donor mean. When HLA alleles, especially DR and DQ, strongly co-occurred, TCR associations were difficult to assign to individual alleles. Broadly in line with IMGT annotations, most TCR beta V segments showed up in productive rearrangements about 87% or about 30% of the time in an earlier analysis of 587 of the donors. A group of highly shared sequence variants was considered likely to be a technical artifact of the sequencing pipeline. Compared with equally common non-associated chains, HLA-associated TCR beta chains in a later analysis were more clonally expanded and had lower generation probabilities. Because some donors lacked HLA typing at each locus, the association tests relied only on the typed subset. Correlated functional status among segregating V segments might be attributable to linkage disequilibrium, but an unknown experimental factor could not be ruled out. The earlier analysis of 450 to 700 of the donors excluded over 15 rarely observed V segments, including chromosome 9 orphons, because counts were too low. A further reported finding was that TCR beta sequences accurately predicted the HLA-A and HLA-B alleles for most subjects in the first cohort.

The cohort comprised some 680 healthy bone marrow donors. Cohort members were all nominally healthy when sampled, although unrecorded immune exposures were likely present. The donor was CMV seronegative and belonged to the group of more than 300 seronegative cohort members. Each donor provided a peripheral blood sample, and peripheral blood mononuclear cells were used for TCR beta sequencing. The Qiagen DNeasy Blood Extraction Kit was used to extract genomic DNA from the blood cell samples. About this clone: Its target antigen remains unknown. No much larger clonotype is one base removed from it; base qualities were not supplied.

The sequence was obtained from a man aged 25-40 years in good health and CMV-seronegative. Rearrangement joined TRBV14 to TRBJ2-7; the central 9 bases match TRBD2. The sample taken for sequencing was PBMCs. The sequenced DNA: TGTGCCAGCAGCCTATCGACCAGCGGGAGGAAGGGGGGGGAGCAGTACTTC. The resulting protein is CASSLSTSGRKGGEQYF.